These 14 T cell receptor beta chains came from one sample sequenced in a study of CD8 T cells in ankylosing spondylitis. TCRdb analysed the 5' RACE reads with MiXCR anew, one entry per CDR3 protein. The sample has 300,000 to 350,000 distinct CDR3 sequences, 9.5% to 13% seen once. What was sequenced was blood, either unsorted or a sorted T cell fraction (not recorded which). These receptors were obtained from a female donor with ankylosing spondylitis or in good health (not recorded which).

This clonotype was picked up many times. The rearrangement uses TRBV20-1 and TRBJ2-6; no reliable D call. The CDR3 extends over 15 amino acids. Trimming shortened V by 6 bases and J by 0 bases, and 12 bases separated the two germline ends. Germline CDR1 reads DFQATT; CDR2 reads SNEGSKA (reference sequence). The CDR3 DNA is TGCAGTGCCTCACTCGGTGGCTCTGGGGCCAACGTCCTGACTTTC. Translation: CSASLGGSGANVLTF.

This clonotype was detected only a few times. The chain couples TRBV5-1 to TRBJ2-7; 10 positions agree with TRBD2. The V gene's germline CDR1 is SGHRS and CDR2 YFSETQ. Trimming removed 1 base from V and 3 bases from J; junction bases left unmatched: 4. CDR3 length: 15 residues. The CDR3 is CASSLRASGGYEQYF. The CDR3 nucleotides are TGCGCCAGCAGCTTGAGGGCTAGCGGGGGCTACGAGCAGTACTTC.

This clonotype was recorded many times. The rearrangement joins TRBV29-1 to TRBJ2-2, with D maybe TRBD1 (5 bases). V shed 3 bases and J shed 0 bases, with 8 bases lying between them. The CDR3 is 14 amino acids. From germline, CDR1 is SQVTM and CDR2 ANQGSEA. The CDR3 spells CSVERTTNTGELFF. CDR3 in DNA: TGCAGCGTTGAGAGGACAACGAACACCGGGGAGCTGTTTTTT.

This clonotype was seen at least ten times. The V and J genes are TRBV5-1 and TRBJ2-3; D tentatively reads TRBD1 or TRBD2 (5 bases each). The germline CDR1 and CDR2 sequences are SGHRS and YFSETQ. V was shortened by 4 bases and J by 4 bases, with 22 bases between the two germline ends. The CDR3 is 17 residues long. The CDR3 protein is CASSVRPSGPIPDTQYF. As DNA, the CDR3 is TGCGCCAGCAGCGTCCGGCCTTCGGGGCCAATCCCAGATACGCAGTATTTT.

This chain connects TRBV7-2 to TRBJ2-1, with TRBD2 matching over 13 bases. The CDR3 has 16 amino acids. V lost 1 base, J lost 6 bases, and 3 bases stayed unmatched. Germline loops: CDR1 SGHTA, CDR2 FQGNSA. CDR3 sequence reads: CASSLVGTSGINEQFF. The CDR3 DNA reads TGTGCCAGCAGCTTAGTTGGGACTAGCGGGATCAATGAGCAGTTCTTC.

This clonotype was observed many times. V is TRBV15 and J is TRBJ2-7; D ambiguous. CDR1 is LNHNV and CDR2 is YYDKDF in the germline V gene (reference sequence). This CDR3 comprises 12 residues. V was pared by 2 bases and J by 5 bases, with 7 bases between. In DNA, the CDR3 is TGTGCCACCAGCAGATCCCTCAACGAGCAGTACTTC. Translation gives CATSRSLNEQYF.

This clonotype was seen repeatedly, ten times or more. This chain connects TRBV4-3 to TRBJ1-1, with D unresolved. The CDR3 runs 16 residues. V lost 1 base and J lost 1, with 13 bases in between. Germline V lookup: CDR1 LGHNA, CDR2 YSLEER. The CDR3, as DNA: TGCGCCAGCAGCCAAGGGCAGCTGGGCCAGAACACTGAAGCTTTCTTT. It is translated as CASSQGQLGQNTEAFF.

Many counts were recorded for this clonotype. V and J are TRBV12-3 or TRBV12-4 and TRBJ2-2; 10 bases map to TRBD1. The ends lost 5 bases at V and 8 bases at J; junction bases unmatched: 8. The CDR3 consists of 15 residues. The CDR3 coding sequence is TGTGCCAGCAGTCGGACAGGGGGGTCGGCGGGGGAGCTGTTTTTT. Translating gives CASSRTGGSAGELFF.

To note about this clonotype: This may stem from a read error, because a much larger clone lies one nucleotide away. The rearrangement joins TRBV11-2 to TRBJ2-2; the match to TRBD2 covers 8 bases. Germline values: CDR1 SGHAT, CDR2 FQNNGV. The length of the CDR3 is 18 residues. The CDR3 loop reads CASSPHLLAGLNTGEPFF. DNA of the CDR3: TGTGCCAGCAGCCCTCATCTCTTAGCGGGATTGAACACCGGGGAGCCGTTTTTT. Based on the CDR3 plus reference TRBV11-2 and TRBJ2-2, the full variable domain is EAGVAQSPRYKIIEKRQSVAFWCNPISGHATLYWYQQILGQGPKLLIQFQNNGVVDDSQLPKDRFSAERLKGVDSTLKIQPAKLEDSAVYLCASSPHLLAGLNTGEPFFGEGSRLTVL.

This clonotype was seen many times. V and J are TRBV12-3 or TRBV12-4 and TRBJ2-7; TRBD2 might be the D (7 bases). This CDR3 is 14 amino acids long. Trimming removed 6 bases at V and 3 bases at J, with 15 bases between. CDR3: CASRKGGGGYEQYF. CDR3 nucleotides: TGTGCCAGCAGGAAAGGGGGGGGCGGCTACGAGCAGTACTTC.

This clonotype was found many times. The V gene is TRBV20-1, the J gene TRBJ2-4; D remains unclear. The CDR3 consists of 14 residues. Germline V lookup: CDR1 DFQATT, CDR2 SNEGSKA (reference sequence). The ends were cut back, 0 bases at V and 3 bases at J, with 9 bases in the middle. The CDR3 DNA follows: TGCAGTGCTAGAGATAGGAACAGCAAAAACATTCAGTACTTC. It translates to CSARDRNSKNIQYF.

This clonotype has a count of ten or more. The chain is built from TRBV11-2 and TRBJ2-1; a weak D match, TRBD2 (5 bases). This CDR3 has 11 residues. Germline-derived CDR1 and CDR2 are SGHAT and FQNNGV. The germline V and J ends were trimmed by 8 bases and 10 bases, with 12 bases remaining between them. The CDR3 nucleotides read TGTGCCAGCTCGGAGACGGGAGAGCAGTTCTTC. Its translation is CASSETGEQFF.

This clonotype was counted at least ten times. The rearrangement uses TRBV27 and TRBJ2-1; TRBD1 aligns across 7 bases. Germline CDR1 reads MNHEY; CDR2 reads SMNVEV (reference sequence). This CDR3 region has 13 residues. Losses at the gene ends were 6 bases for V and 6 bases for J; bases not matched to a gene: 5. The CDR3: CASSVNRGNEQFF. The CDR3 DNA sequence: TGTGCCAGCAGCGTCAACAGGGGCAATGAGCAGTTCTTC.

This clonotype has more than one count but fewer than ten. This sequence joins TRBV20-1 and TRBJ2-2, with TRBD1 as a possible D gene (6 bases). This CDR3 region has 16 residues. CDR1 and CDR2 from the germline V gene are DFQATT and SNEGSKA (reference sequence). V was trimmed by 1 base and J by 1 base, leaving 13 bases between them. The chain's CDR3 is CSARGFRGKNTGELFF. In DNA form, the CDR3 reads TGCAGTGCTAGAGGATTCAGGGGCAAGAACACCGGGGAGCTGTTTTTT.